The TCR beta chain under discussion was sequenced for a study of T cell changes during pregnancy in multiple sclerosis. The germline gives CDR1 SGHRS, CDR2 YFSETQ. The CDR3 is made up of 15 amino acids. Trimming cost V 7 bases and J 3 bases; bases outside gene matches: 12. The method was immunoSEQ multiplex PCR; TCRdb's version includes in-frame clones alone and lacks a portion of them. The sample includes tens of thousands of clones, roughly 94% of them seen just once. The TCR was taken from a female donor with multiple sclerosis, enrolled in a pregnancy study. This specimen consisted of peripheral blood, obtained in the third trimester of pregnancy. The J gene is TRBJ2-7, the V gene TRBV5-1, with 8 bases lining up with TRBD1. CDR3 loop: CASEPGDRMSYEQYF. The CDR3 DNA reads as TGCGCCAGCGAGCCCGGGGACAGGATGAGCTACGAGCAGTACTTC. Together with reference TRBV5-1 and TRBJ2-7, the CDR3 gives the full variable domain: KAGVTQTPRYLIKTRGQQVTLSCSPISGHRSVSWYQQTPGQGLQFLFEYFSETQRNKGNFPGRFSGRQFSNSRSEMNVSTLELGDSALYLCASEPGDRMSYEQYFGPGTRLTVT.